This is a list of T cell receptor beta chains from one sample in a study of blood T cells in healthy people across ages. TCRdb re-called the 5' RACE reads through MiXCR, storing one row per CDR3 protein. This table has hundreds of thousands of distinct CDR3 sequences, 56% appearing once. Input material: blood. Receptors originate from a man aged 35 to 55 in good health. CDR3s include the opening cysteine and the closing phenylalanine or tryptophan. Each record gives: D gene, CDR3 length, J gene, clone size, V gene, CDR3 DNA, CDR3 protein. A D gene is named only where the DNA matches it firmly. Part of the rows lack a size; the others show once, few, many or a class for expanded clones.

. | 13 | TRBJ2-3 | . | TRBV7-9 | TGTGCCAGCAGCAAAGGGACCACAGATACGCAGTATTTT | CASSKGTTDTQYF
. | 14 | TRBJ2-7 | . | TRBV2 | TGTGCCAGCAGTGAAGAGCCCATCCTATACGAGCAGTACTTC | CASSEEPILYEQYF
. | 13 | TRBJ2-7 | . | TRBV10-3 | TGTGCCATCAGTGAGTTTGGGGACCCCGAGCAGTACTTC | CAISEFGDPEQYF
. | 13 | TRBJ1-5 | many | TRBV7-2 | TGTGCCAGCAGCCCAGCGGGGAATCAGCCCCAGCATTTT | CASSPAGNQPQHF
. | 15 | TRBJ2-7 | . | TRBV19 | TGTACCAGTGCGGTAAGGGGCGAGAGCTCCTACGAGCAGTACTTC | CTSAVRGESSYEQYF
TRBD2 | 15 | TRBJ2-1 | . | TRBV20-1 | TGCAGTGCTAGAGATAGGTCTAGCGGTTACAATGAGCAGTTCTTC | CSARDRSSGYNEQFF
. | 14 | TRBJ1-2 | few | TRBV4-2 | TGTGCCAGCAGCCAAGAGCCTGGGGGGTATGGCTACACCTTC | CASSQEPGGYGYTF
. | 14 | TRBJ2-1 | . | TRBV6-6 | TGTGCCAGCACTTTAATGGGCTCATCCCATGAGCAGTTCTTC | CASTLMGSSHEQFF
TRBD2 | 15 | TRBJ2-3 | . | TRBV20-1 | TGCAGTGCTAGAGTTACTAGCGGCATCACAGATACGCAGTATTTT | CSARVTSGITDTQYF
. | 13 | TRBJ2-7 | few | TRBV7-9 | TGTGCCAGCAGGGGCGGGGCGAACTACGAGCAGTACTTC | CASRGGANYEQYF
. | 14 | TRBJ2-3 | . | TRBV20-1 | TGCAGTGCTAGAGACCGCCGGCGAACAGATACGCAGTATTTT | CSARDRRRTDTQYF
. | 14 | TRBJ2-3 | . | TRBV25-1 | TGTGCCAGCAGTGGGCCACTTTCCACAGATACGCAGTATTTT | CASSGPLSTDTQYF
. | 13 | TRBJ2-7 | . | TRBV10-3 | TGTGCCGTCCGCGACATTAGCAGGGACGAGCAGTACTTC | CAVRDISRDEQYF
. | 12 | TRBJ2-1 | . | TRBV20-1 | TGCAGTGCTAGAGGAGATTTGATTGAGCAGTTCTTC | CSARGDLIEQFF
. | 13 | TRBJ2-3 | . | TRBV7-8 | TGTGCCAGCAGCTTAATTTTCGCCGATACGCAGTATTTT | CASSLIFADTQYF
. | 15 | TRBJ1-1 | . | TRBV12-3/TRBV12-4 | TGTGCCAGCAGCCGCCAGGGAGTCTCTTACACTGAAGCTTTCTTT | CASSRQGVSYTEAFF
. | 16 | TRBJ2-7 | few | TRBV6-6 | TGTGCCAGTAGTCCCTCGACGGAGGTCGCATACTACGAGCAGTACTTC | CASSPSTEVAYYEQYF
. | 16 | TRBJ2-3 | . | TRBV11-2 | TGTGCCAGCAGCTTAGTTAGGCCGTCATCCACAGATACGCAGTATTTT | CASSLVRPSSTDTQYF
TRBD1 | 15 | TRBJ2-4 | few | TRBV7-9 | TGTGCCAGCAGACAGGGACAGGGCGAGAGAAACATTCAGTACTTC | CASRQGQGERNIQYF
. | 15 | TRBJ2-7 | . | TRBV18 | TGTGCCAGCTCACCACCAGGGGGGGGATTCTACGAGCAGTACTTC | CASSPPGGGFYEQYF
TRBD1 | 16 | TRBJ1-2 | . | TRBV24-1 | TGTGCCACCAGTGATGGCGGAGGGGGCCTTCACTATGGCTACACCTTC | CATSDGGGGLHYGYTF
. | 14 | TRBJ2-7 | . | TRBV11-3 | TGTGCCAGCAGCGGGGGACCGACCTCCTACGAGCAGTACTTC | CASSGGPTSYEQYF
. | 15 | TRBJ2-1 | . | TRBV20-1 | TGCAGTGCTAGACCCGCAATCCCGACCGACAATGAGCAGTTCTTC | CSARPAIPTDNEQFF
. | 15 | TRBJ2-3 | . | TRBV11-3 | TGTGCCAGCAGCTTTGGGGAGCGAACCACAGATACGCAGTATTTT | CASSFGERTTDTQYF
TRBD1 | 15 | TRBJ2-3 | . | TRBV2 | TGTGCCAGCAGTGACCGGACAGGGGGCGAGGATACGCAGTATTTT | CASSDRTGGEDTQYF
. | 14 | TRBJ2-1 | . | TRBV29-1 | TGCAGCGTCCGCGTCGGGGGAGCTTACAATGAGCAGTTCTTC | CSVRVGGAYNEQFF
. | 14 | TRBJ2-4 | . | TRBV6-2/TRBV6-3 | TGTGCCAGCAGGCCTACGGCAGGTGTGAGTGAGCAGTACTTC | CASRPTAGVSEQYF
. | 16 | TRBJ2-2 | . | TRBV11-2 | TGTGCCAGCAGTAGGCCGGGCGGGTTGAACACCGGGGAGCTGTTTTTT | CASSRPGGLNTGELFF
TRBD1 | 14 | TRBJ2-7 | . | TRBV6-6 | TGTGCCAGCAACCTGGGACAGCCGGACTACGAGCAGTACTTC | CASNLGQPDYEQYF
. | 13 | TRBJ1-1 | few | TRBV15 | TGTGCCACCAGCAGTTCGAGCCGCACTGAAGCTTTCTTT | CATSSSSRTEAFF
TRBD1 | 13 | TRBJ1-4 | many | TRBV20-1 | TGCAGTGCTGCACAGGGGAAAGGAGAAAAACTGTTTTTT | CSAAQGKGEKLFF
TRBD2 | 14 | TRBJ2-3 | few | TRBV27 | TGTGCCAGCAGCGGGACTAGCGGATCAGATACGCAGTATTTT | CASSGTSGSDTQYF
. | 16 | TRBJ2-2 | . | TRBV28 | TGTGCCAGCAGTCCGCCAGGAGGTGAGAACACCGGGGAGCTGTTTTTT | CASSPPGGENTGELFF
TRBD1 | 14 | TRBJ1-2 | . | TRBV5-1 | TGCGCCAGCACACCGGACAGGGGGCATGGTGGCTACACCTTC | CASTPDRGHGGYTF
. | 13 | TRBJ1-1 | once | TRBV5-8 | TGTGCCAGCAGCTTGGTCAACAGGGCTGAAGCTTTCTTT | CASSLVNRAEAFF
. | 14 | TRBJ2-1 | once | TRBV18 | TGTGCCAGCTCACACGCTGGACAGAACAATGAGCAGTTCTTC | CASSHAGQNNEQFF
TRBD1 | 15 | TRBJ1-1 | . | TRBV6-5 | TGTGCCAGCAGACAACAGGGGGCCAGTGGCACTGAAGCTTTCTTT | CASRQQGASGTEAFF
TRBD1 | 15 | TRBJ1-1 | few | TRBV4-2 | TGTGCCAGCAGCCAGCCGGACAGGGGCGCTACTGAAGCTTTCTTT | CASSQPDRGATEAFF
. | 11 | TRBJ1-1 | . | TRBV5-8 | TGTGCCAGCAGCCTCGTCACTGAAGCTTTCTTT | CASSLVTEAFF
TRBD2 | 16 | TRBJ2-7 | . | TRBV5-1 | TGCGCCAGCAAGCGGGGAGTCGGTCTGTCGCCCGTCGAGCAGTACTTC | CASKRGVGLSPVEQYF
TRBD2 | 17 | TRBJ2-3 | . | TRBV10-2 | TGCGCCAGCAGTGATCGGCCTAGCGGGGGGTCTAGGGATACGCAGTATTTT | CASSDRPSGGSRDTQYF
TRBD1 | 14 | TRBJ2-1 | . | TRBV4-3 | TGCGCCAGCAGCCCTTGGACAGGCTACAATGAGCAGTTCTTC | CASSPWTGYNEQFF
TRBD1 | 15 | TRBJ1-2 | . | TRBV20-1 | TGCAGTGCTAGAGATACGGGACAGGGGGTCTATGGCTACACCTTC | CSARDTGQGVYGYTF
. | 16 | TRBJ2-1 | . | TRBV4-3 | TGCGCCAGCAGCCAAGACGGACTGACTTCCTACAATGAGCAGTTCTTC | CASSQDGLTSYNEQFF
. | 15 | TRBJ2-1 | . | TRBV7-2 | TGTGCCAGCAGCAGAGTGGGACGGGGGACTGGTGAGCAGTTCTTC | CASSRVGRGTGEQFF
TRBD1 | 16 | TRBJ2-4 | few | TRBV28 | TGTGCCAGCAGCGCCCAGTCGGCAGGGGGAGTGAAAACCCAGTACTTC | CASSAQSAGGVKTQYF
TRBD1 | 17 | TRBJ2-1 | . | TRBV6-2/TRBV6-3 | TGTGCCAGCAGTTATAGCCCGACAGGGGGCATTTACAATGAGCAGTTCTTC | CASSYSPTGGIYNEQFF
TRBD1 | 13 | TRBJ2-7 | . | TRBV20-1 | TGCAGTGCCCCGGGCAGGGGGCGTTACGAGCAGTACTTC | CSAPGRGRYEQYF
. | 15 | TRBJ1-5 | few | TRBV7-2 | TGTGCCAGCAGCTTAGGGCAGGGTGACAATCAGCCCCAGCATTTT | CASSLGQGDNQPQHF
. | 14 | TRBJ2-1 | . | TRBV5-1 | TGCGCCAGCAGCCCCCGCCAGGGCGGCAATGAGCAGTTCTTC | CASSPRQGGNEQFF
. | 16 | TRBJ1-1 | . | TRBV25-1 | TGTGCCAGCAGTCCCATCCCCCATGGGGCGCTTACTGAAGCTTTCTTT | CASSPIPHGALTEAFF
. | 14 | TRBJ2-3 | . | TRBV20-1 | TGCAGTGCCCCCCCGACTCCTAGCACAGATACGCAGTATTTT | CSAPPTPSTDTQYF
TRBD1 | 17 | TRBJ1-4 | . | TRBV7-8 | TGTGCCAGCAGCTTAGAGACCGGACAGGGGCATAATGAAAAACTGTTTTTT | CASSLETGQGHNEKLFF